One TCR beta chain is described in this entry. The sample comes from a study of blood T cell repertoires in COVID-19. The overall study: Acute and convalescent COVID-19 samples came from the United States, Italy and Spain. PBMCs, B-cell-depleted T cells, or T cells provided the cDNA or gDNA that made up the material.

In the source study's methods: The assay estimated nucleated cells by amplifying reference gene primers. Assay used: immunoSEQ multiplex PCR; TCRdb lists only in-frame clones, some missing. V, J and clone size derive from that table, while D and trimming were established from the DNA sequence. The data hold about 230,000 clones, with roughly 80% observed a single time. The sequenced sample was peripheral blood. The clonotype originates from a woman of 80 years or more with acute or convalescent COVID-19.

CDR3 DNA: TGTGCCAGCGGACAGGGGTCCCGACTTTTCGAGACCCAGTACTTC. It encodes CASGQGSRLFETQYF. The chain employs TRBV6-5 and TRBJ2-5, with 9 nucleotides matching TRBD1. The CDR3 runs to 15 residues. CDR1 MNHEY and CDR2 SVGAGI come from the germline V gene. Unmatched junction bases numbered 12, after V lost 8 bases and J lost 5 bases.